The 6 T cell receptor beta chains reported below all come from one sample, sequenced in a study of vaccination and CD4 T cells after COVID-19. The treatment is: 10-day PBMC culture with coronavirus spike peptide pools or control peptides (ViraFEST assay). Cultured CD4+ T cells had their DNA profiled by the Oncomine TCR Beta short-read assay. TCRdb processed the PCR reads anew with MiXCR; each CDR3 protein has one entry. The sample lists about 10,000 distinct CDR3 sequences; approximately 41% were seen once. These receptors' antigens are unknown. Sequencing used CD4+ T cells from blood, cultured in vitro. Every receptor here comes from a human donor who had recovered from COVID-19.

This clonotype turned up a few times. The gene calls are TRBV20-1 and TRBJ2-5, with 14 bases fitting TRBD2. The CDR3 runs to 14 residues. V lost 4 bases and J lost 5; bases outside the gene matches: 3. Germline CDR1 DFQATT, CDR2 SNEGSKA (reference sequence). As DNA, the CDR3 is TGCAGTGCTAACAGACTAGCGGGGGGGGAGACCCAGTACTTC. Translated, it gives CSANRLAGGETQYF.

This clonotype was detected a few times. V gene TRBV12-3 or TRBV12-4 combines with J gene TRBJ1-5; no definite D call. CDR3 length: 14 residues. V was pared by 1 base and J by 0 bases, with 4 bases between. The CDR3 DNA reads TGTGCCAGCAGTTTAGGGAATAGCAATCAGCCCCAGCATTTT. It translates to CASSLGNSNQPQHF.

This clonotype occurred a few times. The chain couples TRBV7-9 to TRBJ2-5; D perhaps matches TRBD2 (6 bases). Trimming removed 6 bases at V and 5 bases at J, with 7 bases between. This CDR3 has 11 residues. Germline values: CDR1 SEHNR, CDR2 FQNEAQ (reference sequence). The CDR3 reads CASSRGETQYF. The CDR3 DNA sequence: TGTGCCAGCAGTCGGGGGGAGACCCAGTACTTC.

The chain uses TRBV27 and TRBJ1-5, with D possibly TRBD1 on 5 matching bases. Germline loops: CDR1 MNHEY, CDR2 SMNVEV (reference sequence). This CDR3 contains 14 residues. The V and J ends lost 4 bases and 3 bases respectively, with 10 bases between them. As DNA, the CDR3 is TGTGCCAGCAGTTCCCGACAGATCAATCAGCCCCAGCATTTT. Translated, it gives CASSSRQINQPQHF.

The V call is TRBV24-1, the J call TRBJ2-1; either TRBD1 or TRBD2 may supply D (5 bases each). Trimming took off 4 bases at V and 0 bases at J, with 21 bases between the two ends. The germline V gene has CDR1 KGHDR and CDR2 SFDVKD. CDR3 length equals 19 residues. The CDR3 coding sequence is TGTGCCACCAGTGACCCCAAGGCCACGGGGCAGAGCTCCTACAATGAGCAGTTCTTC. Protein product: CATSDPKATGQSSYNEQFF.

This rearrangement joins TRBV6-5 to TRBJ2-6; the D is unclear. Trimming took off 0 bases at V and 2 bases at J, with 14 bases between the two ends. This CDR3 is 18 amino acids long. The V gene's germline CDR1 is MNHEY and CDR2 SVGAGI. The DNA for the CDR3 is TGTGCCAGCAGTTACTCGGCGCCAGGCTCCGCTGGGGCCAACGTCCTGACTTTC. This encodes CASSYSAPGSAGANVLTF.